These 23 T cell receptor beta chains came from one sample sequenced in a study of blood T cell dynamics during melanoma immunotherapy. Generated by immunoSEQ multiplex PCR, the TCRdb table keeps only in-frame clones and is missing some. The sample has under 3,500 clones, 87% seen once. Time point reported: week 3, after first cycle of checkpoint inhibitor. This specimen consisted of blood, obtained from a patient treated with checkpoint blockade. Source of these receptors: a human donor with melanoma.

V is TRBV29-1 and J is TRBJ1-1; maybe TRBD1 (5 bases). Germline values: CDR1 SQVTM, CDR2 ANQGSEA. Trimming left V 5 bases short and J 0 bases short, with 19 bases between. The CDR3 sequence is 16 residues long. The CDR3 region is CSVRTLGGGVNTEAFF. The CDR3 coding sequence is TGCAGCGTTCGTACCCTTGGTGGGGGGGTGAACACTGAAGCTTTCTTT.

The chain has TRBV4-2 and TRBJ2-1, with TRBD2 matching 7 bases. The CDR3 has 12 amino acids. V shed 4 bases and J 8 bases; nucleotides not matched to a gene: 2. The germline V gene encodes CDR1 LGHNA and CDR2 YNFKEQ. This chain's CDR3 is CASSPAGDEQFF. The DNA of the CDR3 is TGTGCCAGCAGCCCCGCGGGAGATGAGCAGTTCTTC.

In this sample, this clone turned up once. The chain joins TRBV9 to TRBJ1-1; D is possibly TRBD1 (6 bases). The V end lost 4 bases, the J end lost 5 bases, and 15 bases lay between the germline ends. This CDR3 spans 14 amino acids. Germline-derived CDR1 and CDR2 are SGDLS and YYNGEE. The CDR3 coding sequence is TGTGCCAGCAGCTCACAGGGATATGGAACTGAAGCTTTCTTT. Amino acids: CASSSQGYGTEAFF.

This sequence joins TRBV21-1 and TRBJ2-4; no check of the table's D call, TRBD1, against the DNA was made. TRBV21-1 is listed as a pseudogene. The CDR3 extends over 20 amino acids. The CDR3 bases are TGTGCCAGCAGACTCACCGGGACAAGGACGCAGAGATGTGCCAAAAACATTCAGTACTTC. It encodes CASRLTGTRTQRCAKNIQYF.

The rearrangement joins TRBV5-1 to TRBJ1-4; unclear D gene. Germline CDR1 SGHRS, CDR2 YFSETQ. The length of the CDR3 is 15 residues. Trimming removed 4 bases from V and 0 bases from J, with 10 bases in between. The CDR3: CASSLNIATNEKLFF. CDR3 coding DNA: TGCGCCAGCAGCCTTAACATTGCAACTAATGAAAAACTGTTTTTT. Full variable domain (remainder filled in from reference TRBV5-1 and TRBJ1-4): KAGVTQTPRYLIKTRGQQVTLSCSPISGHRSVSWYQQTPGQGLQFLFEYFSETQRNKGNFPGRFSGRQFSNSRSEMNVSTLELGDSALYLCASSLNIATNEKLFFGSGTQLSVL.

DNA of the CDR3: TGTGCCTGGAGGCAGGGTGCCAATGAGCAGTTCTTC. It is translated as CAWRQGANEQFF. The chain couples TRBV30 to TRBJ2-1, with D perhaps matching TRBD1 (5 bases). The CDR3 runs to 12 residues. Trimming removed 3 bases from V and 6 bases from J, with 9 bases in between. Germline loops: CDR1 GTSNPN, CDR2 SVGIG (reference sequence).

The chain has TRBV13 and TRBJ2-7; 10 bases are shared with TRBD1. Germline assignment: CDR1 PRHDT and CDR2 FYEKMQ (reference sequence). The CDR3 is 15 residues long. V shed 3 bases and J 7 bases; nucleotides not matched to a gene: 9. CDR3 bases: TGTGCCAGCAGCTTTTCCGGGACAGGGGTGAGAGAGCAGTACTTC. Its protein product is CASSFSGTGVREQYF.

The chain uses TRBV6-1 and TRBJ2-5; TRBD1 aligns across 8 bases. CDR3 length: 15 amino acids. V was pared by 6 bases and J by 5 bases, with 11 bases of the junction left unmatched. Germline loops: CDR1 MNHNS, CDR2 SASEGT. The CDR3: CASRPGQGRSETQYF. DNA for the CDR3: TGTGCCAGCAGGCCCGGACAGGGTAGGAGTGAGACCCAGTACTTC.

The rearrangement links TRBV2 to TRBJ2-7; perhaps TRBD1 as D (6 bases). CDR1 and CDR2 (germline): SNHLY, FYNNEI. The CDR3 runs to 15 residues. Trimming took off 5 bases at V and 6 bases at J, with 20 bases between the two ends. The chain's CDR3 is CASSPGHLIPSEQYF. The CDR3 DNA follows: TGTGCCAGCAGTCCGGGACATCTTATCCCCAGCGAGCAGTACTTC.

The DNA of the CDR3 is TGTGCCAGCAGCTCAAGCGGGCGGGCGAATGAGCAGTTCTTC. Translated: CASSSSGRANEQFF. J is TRBJ2-1 and V is TRBV14, with a possible D match to TRBD2 (6 bases). This CDR3 region has 14 residues. In germline, CDR1 is SGHDN, CDR2 FVKESK. V lost 5 bases, J lost 7 bases, and 15 bases lay in between.

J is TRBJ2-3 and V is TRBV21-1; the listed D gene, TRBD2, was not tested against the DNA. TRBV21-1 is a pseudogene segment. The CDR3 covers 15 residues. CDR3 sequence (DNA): TGTGCCAGCAGCAAAGGGAGGGTGTCGGGTGGCTCGCAGTATTTT. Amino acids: CASSKGRVSGGSQYF.

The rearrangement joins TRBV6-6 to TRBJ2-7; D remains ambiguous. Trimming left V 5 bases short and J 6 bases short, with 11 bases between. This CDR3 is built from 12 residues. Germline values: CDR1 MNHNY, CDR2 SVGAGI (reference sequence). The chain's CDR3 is CASSILLGEQYF. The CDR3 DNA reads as TGTGCCAGCAGTATACTCCTAGGCGAGCAGTACTTC.

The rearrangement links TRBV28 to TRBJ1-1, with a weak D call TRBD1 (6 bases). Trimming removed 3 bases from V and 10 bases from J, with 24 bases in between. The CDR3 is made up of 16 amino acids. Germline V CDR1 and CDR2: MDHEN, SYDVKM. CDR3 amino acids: CASSFGGAESFGLAFF. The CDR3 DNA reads TGTGCCAGCAGTTTTGGGGGCGCGGAAAGCTTTGGTTTAGCTTTCTTT.

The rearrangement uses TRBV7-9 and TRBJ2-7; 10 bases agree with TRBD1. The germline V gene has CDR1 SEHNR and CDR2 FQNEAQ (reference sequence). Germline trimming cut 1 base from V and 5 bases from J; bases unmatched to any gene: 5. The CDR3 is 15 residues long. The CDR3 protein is CASSLDRDRGDEQYF. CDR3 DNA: TGTGCCAGCAGCTTAGATCGGGACAGGGGAGACGAGCAGTACTTC.

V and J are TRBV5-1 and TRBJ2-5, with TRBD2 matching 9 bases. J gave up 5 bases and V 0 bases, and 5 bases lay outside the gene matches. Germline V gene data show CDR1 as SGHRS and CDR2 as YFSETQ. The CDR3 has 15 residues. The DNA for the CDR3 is TGCGCCAGCAGCTTGGGCCCTAGCGGGATGGAGACCCAGTACTTC. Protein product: CASSLGPSGMETQYF.

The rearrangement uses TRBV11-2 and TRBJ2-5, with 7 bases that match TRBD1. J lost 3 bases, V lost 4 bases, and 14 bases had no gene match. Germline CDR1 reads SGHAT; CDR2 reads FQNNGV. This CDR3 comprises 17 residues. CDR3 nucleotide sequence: TGTGCCAGCAGCTCCCTCCCGGGACAGCCTGCCGAAGAGACCCAGTACTTC. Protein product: CASSSLPGQPAEETQYF. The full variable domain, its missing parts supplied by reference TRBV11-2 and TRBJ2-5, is EAGVAQSPRYKIIEKRQSVAFWCNPISGHATLYWYQQILGQGPKLLIQFQNNGVVDDSQLPKDRFSAERLKGVDSTLKIQPAKLEDSAVYLCASSSLPGQPAEETQYFGPGTRLLVL.

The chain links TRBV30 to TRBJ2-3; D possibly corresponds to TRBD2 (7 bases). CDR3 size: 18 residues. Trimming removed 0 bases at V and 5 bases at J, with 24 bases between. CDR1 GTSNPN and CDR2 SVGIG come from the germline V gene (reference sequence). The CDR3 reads CAWSVGVVRGGSGDTQYF. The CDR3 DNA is TGTGCCTGGAGTGTTGGGGTAGTTAGGGGGGGCTCGGGAGATACGCAGTATTTT.

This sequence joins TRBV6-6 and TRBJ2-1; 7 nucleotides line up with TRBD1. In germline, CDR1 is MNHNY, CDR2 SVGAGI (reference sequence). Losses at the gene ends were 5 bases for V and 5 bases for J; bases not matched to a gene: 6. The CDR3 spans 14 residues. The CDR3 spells CASSAGTANNEQFF. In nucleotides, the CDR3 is TGTGCCAGCAGTGCCGGGACAGCAAACAATGAGCAGTTCTTC.

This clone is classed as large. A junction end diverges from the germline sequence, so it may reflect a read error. The DNA for the CDR3 is TGTGCTAGCAGCCGGGGACTGACTCTTGATACGCAGTATTTT. Its protein product is CASSRGLTLDTQYF. This rearrangement joins TRBV7-7 to TRBJ2-3; tentatively, D is TRBD2 (6 bases). Germline CDR1 reads SSHAT; CDR2 reads FNYEAQ (reference sequence). The CDR3 contains 14 residues.

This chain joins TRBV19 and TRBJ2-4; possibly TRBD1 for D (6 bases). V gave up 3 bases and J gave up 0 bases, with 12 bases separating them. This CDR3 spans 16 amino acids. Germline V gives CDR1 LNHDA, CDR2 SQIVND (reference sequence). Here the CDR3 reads CASSIQGTIAKNIQYF. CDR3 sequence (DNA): TGTGCCAGTAGTATTCAAGGGACAATAGCCAAAAACATTCAGTACTTC.

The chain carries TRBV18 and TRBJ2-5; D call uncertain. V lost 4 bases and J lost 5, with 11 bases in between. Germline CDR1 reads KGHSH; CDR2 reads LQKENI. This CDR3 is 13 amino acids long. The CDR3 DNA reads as TGTGCCAGCTCACGGGGTCTGGAGGAGACCCAGTACTTC. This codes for CASSRGLEETQYF.

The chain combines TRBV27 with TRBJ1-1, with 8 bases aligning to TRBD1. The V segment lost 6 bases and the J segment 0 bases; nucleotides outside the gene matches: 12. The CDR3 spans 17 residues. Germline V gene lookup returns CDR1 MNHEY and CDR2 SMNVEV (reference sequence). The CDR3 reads CASSELGLQGVNTEAFF. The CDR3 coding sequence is TGTGCCAGCAGCGAATTGGGGCTACAGGGGGTGAACACTGAAGCTTTCTTT.

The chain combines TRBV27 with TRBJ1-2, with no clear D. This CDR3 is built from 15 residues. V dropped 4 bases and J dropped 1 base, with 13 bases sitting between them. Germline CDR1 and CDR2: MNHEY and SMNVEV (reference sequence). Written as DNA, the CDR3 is TGTGCCAGCAGTTCCCTTAGGAGAGTTAACTATGGCTACACCTTC. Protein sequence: CASSSLRRVNYGYTF.